Listed below are T cell receptor beta chains from one sample, sequenced in a study of T cell responses to AZD1222 COVID-19 vaccine. Measured with immunoSEQ multiplex PCR; TCRdb has only the in-frame clones, and not every one. This table has roughly 90,000 clones, approximately 86% appearing once. Material: peripheral blood, obtained on day 0 of AZD1222 vaccination. The receptors shown here come from an adult in good health. CDR3s include the opening cysteine and the closing phenylalanine or tryptophan. The D gene is left open where the match is weak. Clone size is not always given. Where it is, it says once, few, many or a class for expanded clones.

D gene: TRBD2
V gene: TRBV5-8
clone size: -
J gene: TRBJ2-3
CDR3 DNA: TGTGCCAGCAGTACGGGGGGAATCGCAGATACGCAGTATTTT
CDR3 protein: CASSTGGIADTQYF

D gene: -
V gene: TRBV5-1
clone size: once
J gene: TRBJ1-4
CDR3 DNA: TGCGCCAGCAGCCTGACAGGAAATGAAAAACTGTTTTTT
CDR3 protein: CASSLTGNEKLFF

D gene: -
V gene: TRBV19
clone size: few
J gene: TRBJ1-1
CDR3 DNA: TGTGCCAGTAGCCCGCCTATGAGTGAAGCTTTCTTT
CDR3 protein: CASSPPMSEAFF

D gene: -
V gene: TRBV19
clone size: -
J gene: TRBJ1-1
CDR3 DNA: TGTGCCAGTAGTTGGGGGACCGTGAACACTGAAGCTTTCTTT
CDR3 protein: CASSWGTVNTEAFF

D gene: TRBD2
V gene: TRBV19
clone size: -
J gene: TRBJ2-1
CDR3 DNA: TGTGCCAGTAGTAAAGAGGGACTAGCGGGGGGGTACCCCCATGAGCAGTTCTTC
CDR3 protein: CASSKEGLAGGYPHEQFF

D gene: -
V gene: TRBV7-9
clone size: -
J gene: TRBJ2-1
CDR3 DNA: TGTGCCAGCCTCGGGGGCGTCGGCAATGAGCAGTTCTTC
CDR3 protein: CASLGGVGNEQFF

D gene: TRBD1
V gene: TRBV28
clone size: -
J gene: TRBJ1-2
CDR3 DNA: TGTGCCAGCAGCCCAGGACAGGGCCTGGGCTACACCTTC
CDR3 protein: CASSPGQGLGYTF

D gene: -
V gene: TRBV10-2
clone size: -
J gene: TRBJ2-6
CDR3 DNA: TGCGCCAGCAGTGAGTCTCTCTTCCCCGGGGCCAACGTCCTGACTTTC
CDR3 protein: CASSESLFPGANVLTF

D gene: -
V gene: TRBV29-1
clone size: -
J gene: TRBJ2-7
CDR3 DNA: TGCAGCACGAAGACTAGTCTCTCCTACGAGCAGTACTTC
CDR3 protein: CSTKTSLSYEQYF

D gene: TRBD1
V gene: TRBV7-9
clone size: -
J gene: TRBJ1-1
CDR3 DNA: TGTGCCAGCAGCCCCCAAGGGGGCCTTGATGAAGCTTTCTTT
CDR3 protein: CASSPQGGLDEAFF

D gene: -
V gene: TRBV7-2
clone size: -
J gene: TRBJ1-3
CDR3 DNA: TGTGCCAGCAGCTTAGATGGCTCTGGAAACACCATATATTTT
CDR3 protein: CASSLDGSGNTIYF

D gene: TRBD2
V gene: TRBV6-6
clone size: -
J gene: TRBJ2-1
CDR3 DNA: TGTGCCAGCACTCTAGGACTAGCGGGGGACTACAATGAGCAGTTCTTC
CDR3 protein: CASTLGLAGDYNEQFF

D gene: -
V gene: TRBV19
clone size: -
J gene: TRBJ1-2
CDR3 DNA: TGTGCCAGTAATGACATCGAGGGTTATGGCTACACCTTC
CDR3 protein: CASNDIEGYGYTF

D gene: -
V gene: TRBV27
clone size: -
J gene: TRBJ1-2
CDR3 DNA: TGTGCCAGCAGTCGTGGGGGGCAGAGCTATGGCTACACCTTC
CDR3 protein: CASSRGGQSYGYTF

D gene: -
V gene: TRBV6-5
clone size: -
J gene: TRBJ1-5
CDR3 DNA: TGTGCCAGCATTAGTGGCAGACTTCTGACGGAGCCCCAGCATTTT
CDR3 protein: CASISGRLLTEPQHF

D gene: -
V gene: TRBV9
clone size: once
J gene: TRBJ1-5
CDR3 DNA: TGTGCCAGCAGCGTAAACGGCGGGGGTGGTCAGCCCCAGCATTTT
CDR3 protein: CASSVNGGGGQPQHF

D gene: TRBD2
V gene: TRBV3-1/TRBV3-2
clone size: few
J gene: TRBJ2-1
CDR3 DNA: TGTGCCAGCAGCCCCGGGACTAGCGGGGTATCTGATGAGCAGTTCTTC
CDR3 protein: CASSPGTSGVSDEQFF

D gene: -
V gene: TRBV12-5
clone size: -
J gene: TRBJ1-2
CDR3 DNA: TGTGCTAGTGGCACCCCGGGGTACTCTAACTATGGCTACACCTTC
CDR3 protein: CASGTPGYSNYGYTF

D gene: -
V gene: TRBV11-2
clone size: -
J gene: TRBJ1-2
CDR3 DNA: TGTGCCAGCAGCTTAGAGGGACAAAAAGGACAGTACAGTTTC
CDR3 protein: CASSLEGQKGQYSF

D gene: -
V gene: TRBV10-3
clone size: -
J gene: TRBJ2-2
CDR3 DNA: TGTGCCATCAGCCGCGGGGTGGGCTCGAACACCGGGGAGCTGTTTTTT
CDR3 protein: CAISRGVGSNTGELFF

D gene: -
V gene: TRBV9
clone size: -
J gene: TRBJ2-7
CDR3 DNA: TGTGCCAGCAGCGTCGGGGATTTCTCCTACGAGCAGTACTTC
CDR3 protein: CASSVGDFSYEQYF

D gene: -
V gene: TRBV5-4
clone size: -
J gene: TRBJ1-2
CDR3 DNA: TGTGCCAGCAGGGATGGGGGACTCTATGGCTACACCTTC
CDR3 protein: CASRDGGLYGYTF